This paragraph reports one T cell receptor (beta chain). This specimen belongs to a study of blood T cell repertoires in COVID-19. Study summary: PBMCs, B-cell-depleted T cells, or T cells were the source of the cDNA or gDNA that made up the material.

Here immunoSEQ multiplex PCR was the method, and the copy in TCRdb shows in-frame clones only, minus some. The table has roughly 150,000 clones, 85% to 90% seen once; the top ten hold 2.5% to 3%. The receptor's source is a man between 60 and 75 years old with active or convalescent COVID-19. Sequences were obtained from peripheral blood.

CDR3 bases: TGTGCCAGCAGTGCCCGACAGGGAGGTGAAAAACTGTTTTTT. Its protein is CASSARQGGEKLFF. The chain joins TRBV6-4 to TRBJ1-4; TRBD1 aligns across 7 bases. The junction had 6 bases not matched to a gene; V was cut back by 4 bases and J by 7 bases. Germline V lookup: CDR1 MRHNA, CDR2 SNTAGT. The CDR3 spans 14 residues.